Listed below are T cell receptor beta chains from one sample, sequenced in a study of CD4 T cells in relation to SARS-CoV-2 and coronaviruses. Sequencing was performed with immunoSEQ multiplex PCR; in TCRdb, only in-frame clones are kept and a portion is missing. The data show 20,000 to 30,000 clones, roughly 70% seen once. The antigens of these receptors remain unknown. The sample consisted of CD4+ T cells from PBMCs, cultured in vitro. The receptors were sampled from a human donor in good health. CDR3s include the opening cysteine and the closing phenylalanine or tryptophan. The D gene is left open where the match is weak. Only some rows state a clone size, as once, few, many or a class for expanded clones.

clone size,J gene,V gene,D gene,CDR3 DNA,CDR3 protein
once,TRBJ2-1,TRBV5-6,TRBD2,TGTGCCAGCAGCTCCGAAGGGACTAGCGTGTACAATGAGCAGTTCTTC,CASSSEGTSVYNEQFF
.,TRBJ2-5,TRBV5-6,.,TGTGCCAGCAGCTTGGCCAATCAGGGGTGGGAGACCCAGTACTTC,CASSLANQGWETQYF
.,TRBJ2-5,TRBV4-1,.,TGCGCCAGCAGCCAAAATAGGGTCTCGACCCAGTACTTC,CASSQNRVSTQYF
.,TRBJ2-3,TRBV4-3,TRBD2,TGCGCCAGCAGCCAAGATCCTAGCGGGAGGTTAGATACGCAGTATTTT,CASSQDPSGRLDTQYF
.,TRBJ1-6,TRBV5-1,TRBD1,TGCGCCAGCAGCTCGCGGACAGGGACGGGTTCACCCCTCCACTTT,CASSSRTGTGSPLHF
.,TRBJ2-7,TRBV7-2,TRBD2,TGTGCCAGCAGCTTTAGCGGGAGGGCCCGGGAGCAGTACTTC,CASSFSGRAREQYF
.,TRBJ1-2,TRBV3-1/TRBV3-2,.,TGTGCCAGCAGCCAAGGGGATTTTGGCTACACCTTC,CASSQGDFGYTF
.,TRBJ2-5,TRBV18,TRBD1,TGTGCCAGCTCACCCTTGGACAGGGGGCAAGAGACCCAGTACTTC,CASSPLDRGQETQYF
.,TRBJ1-1,TRBV5-5,TRBD1,TGTGCCAGCAGCCTCCCCGGCAGGGGGGAAGCTTTCTTT,CASSLPGRGEAFF
.,TRBJ1-1,TRBV2,TRBD1,TGTGCCAGCTCACGGGACAGGCAAACTGAAGCTTTCTTT,CASSRDRQTEAFF
.,TRBJ2-1,TRBV7-2,TRBD2,TGTGCCAGCAGCTTGACTAGCGGGGAGCTCGGAAATGAGCAGTTCTTC,CASSLTSGELGNEQFF
.,TRBJ1-6,TRBV6-5,.,TGTGCCAGCACGGGCAGATTCTATAATTCACCCCTCCACTTT,CASTGRFYNSPLHF
.,TRBJ1-2,TRBV5-1,.,TGCGCCAGCAGCTTGGACGTGCAGGTTAACTATGGCTACACCTTC,CASSLDVQVNYGYTF
once,TRBJ1-5,TRBV4-3,.,TGCGCCAGCAGCCAAGATTTAAATCAGCCCCAGCATTTT,CASSQDLNQPQHF
.,TRBJ2-2,TRBV9,TRBD1,TGTGCCAGCAGCGTAAGGGCAGGGGGCTCCACCGGGGAGCTGTTTTTT,CASSVRAGGSTGELFF
.,TRBJ2-2,TRBV19,TRBD1,TGTGCCAGTAGATCAGGGGGCAGTCACACCGGGGAGCTGTTTTTT,CASRSGGSHTGELFF
.,TRBJ1-4,TRBV7-2,TRBD1,TGTGCCAGCAGCCCCGAACAGGGGGCAACTAATGAAAAACTGTTTTTT,CASSPEQGATNEKLFF
.,TRBJ1-1,TRBV19,.,TGTGCCAGTAGTGTTACAGGGTTGAACACTGAAGCTTTCTTT,CASSVTGLNTEAFF
.,TRBJ1-2,TRBV6-6,.,TGTGCCAGCAGTCCCCAGGGTTCTAATGGCTACACCTTC,CASSPQGSNGYTF
.,TRBJ2-1,TRBV10-1,TRBD2,TGCGCCAGCAGTTCCCAGCGGGGAAAGGTTTTCGATGAGCAGTTCTTC,CASSSQRGKVFDEQFF
once,TRBJ1-1,TRBV18,TRBD1,TGTGCCAGCTCACGGGGACAGACCATGAACACTGAAGCTTTCTTT,CASSRGQTMNTEAFF
.,TRBJ2-4,TRBV21-1,.,TGTGCCAGCAGCAAAGAGGACAGGGGAGCCAAAAACATTCAGTACTTC,CASSKEDRGAKNIQYF
.,TRBJ1-4,TRBV3-1/TRBV3-2,.,TGTGCCAGCAGCCGTATTGCAACTAATGAAAAACTGTTTTTT,CASSRIATNEKLFF
.,TRBJ1-2,TRBV7-8,.,TGTGCCAGCAGCTTAGAGGCCTTCAGGGAGTACTATGGCTACACCTTC,CASSLEAFREYYGYTF
.,TRBJ2-7,TRBV5-4,.,TGTGCCAGCAGCTTATTGCGGGACGGGGTCGAGCAGTACTTC,CASSLLRDGVEQYF
.,TRBJ2-3,TRBV11-2,.,TGTGCCAGCAGTTACGGACAGAGGGATACGCAGTATTTT,CASSYGQRDTQYF
once,TRBJ1-3,TRBV4-3,.,TGCGCCAGCAGCCCATCGGGGGGCACTGGAAACACCATATATTTT,CASSPSGGTGNTIYF
.,TRBJ2-5,TRBV30,.,TGTGCCAGGGGTGGAGGGGAGACCCAGTACTTC,CARGGGETQYF
.,TRBJ2-6,TRBV7-8,.,TGTGCCAGCAGCTTAGCGGTTTTTGGTGGGGCCAACGTCCTGACTTTC,CASSLAVFGGANVLTF
few,TRBJ2-2,TRBV25-1,.,TGTGCCAGCAGTGAATCTATAACTTACGGCGGGGAGCTGTTTTTT,CASSESITYGGELFF
.,TRBJ2-7,TRBV9,TRBD2,TGTGCCAGCAGCGTAACGGGGGGGACCTACGAGCAGTACTTC,CASSVTGGTYEQYF
.,TRBJ1-3,TRBV4-2,TRBD1,TGTGCCAGCAGCCAAGACTTACAGGGGGCTAGGCACACCATATATTTT,CASSQDLQGARHTIYF
.,TRBJ1-6,TRBV5-1,TRBD1,TGCGCCAGCAGCCGGCGGACAGGAGCCAATTCACCCCTCCACTTT,CASSRRTGANSPLHF
.,TRBJ2-5,TRBV5-1,.,TGCGCCAGCAGCCCGGCCGGGGAGGATAGAGAGACCCAGTACTTC,CASSPAGEDRETQYF
few,TRBJ1-6,TRBV5-1,.,TGCGCCAGCAGCCCGGGACAAAATTCACCCCTCCACTTT,CASSPGQNSPLHF
.,TRBJ2-5,TRBV7-2,.,TGTGCCAGCAGCTTAGCGGGCGGGGCTTCCCAAGAGACCCAGTACTTC,CASSLAGGASQETQYF
.,TRBJ1-2,TRBV4-1,TRBD1,TGCGCCAGCAGCCAAGCGCCCCCGACAGGGGGCGTTGTCTATGGCTACACCTTC,CASSQAPPTGGVVYGYTF
.,TRBJ2-1,TRBV6-5,.,TGTGCCAGCAGTTTACTAGACTCCAATGAGCAGTTCTTC,CASSLLDSNEQFF
.,TRBJ1-2,TRBV18,TRBD1,TGTGCCAGCTCACCGGGACAGGGGGCGGTTAACTATGGCTACACCTTC,CASSPGQGAVNYGYTF
.,TRBJ2-7,TRBV7-6,.,TGTGCCAGCAGCTTAGTAGGTGGGTTGGCATCCTACGAGCAGTACTTC,CASSLVGGLASYEQYF
few,TRBJ2-5,TRBV19,.,TGTGCCAGTAGTATCTCGACTAGTGGCGAGACCCAGTACTTC,CASSISTSGETQYF
few,TRBJ2-5,TRBV7-2,TRBD2,TGTGCCAGCCACATGACGGGGGGATCAACCCAAGAGACCCAGTACTTC,CASHMTGGSTQETQYF
.,TRBJ2-4,TRBV19,.,TGTGCCAGCTCTGGGGGTGTTGGAAACATTCAGTACTTC,CASSGGVGNIQYF
.,TRBJ1-6,TRBV10-3,TRBD1,TGTGCCATCAGTGAGACATCCGGGACAGGGGGCCGTAATTCACCCCTCCACTTT,CAISETSGTGGRNSPLHF
.,TRBJ1-5,TRBV3-1/TRBV3-2,.,TGTGCCAGCAGCCAAGGGGTTTTGGACCAGCCCCAGCATTTT,CASSQGVLDQPQHF
.,TRBJ2-1,TRBV25-1,TRBD2,TGTGCCACGGATCCCCAGGGACTAGCGGGGGTGGTTGAGCAGTTCTTC,CATDPQGLAGVVEQFF
.,TRBJ1-5,TRBV6-2/TRBV6-3,TRBD1,TGTGCCAGCAGTTACTCCCAGGGGGCAAATCAGCCCCAGCATTTT,CASSYSQGANQPQHF
.,TRBJ2-2,TRBV7-8,TRBD1,TGTGCCAGCAGCCCATTACCGGGACAGGGGTTTACCGGGGAGCTGTTTTTT,CASSPLPGQGFTGELFF
few,TRBJ2-7,TRBV7-3,TRBD2,TGTGCCAGCAGCCCCATCCGGACTAGCGGGGGACCTTACGAGCAGTACTTC,CASSPIRTSGGPYEQYF